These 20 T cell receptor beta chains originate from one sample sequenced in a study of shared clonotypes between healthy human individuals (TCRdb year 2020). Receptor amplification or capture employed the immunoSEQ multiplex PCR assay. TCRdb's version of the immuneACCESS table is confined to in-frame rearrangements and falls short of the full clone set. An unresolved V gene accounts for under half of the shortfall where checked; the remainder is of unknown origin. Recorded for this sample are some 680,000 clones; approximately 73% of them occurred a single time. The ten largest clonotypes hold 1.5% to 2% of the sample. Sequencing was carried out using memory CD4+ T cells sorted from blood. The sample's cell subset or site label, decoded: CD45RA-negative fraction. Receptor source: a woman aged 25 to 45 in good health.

CDR3 sequence reads: CASSTGLGETQYF. The CDR3 region has the DNA TGTGCCAGCAGCACGGGGCTCGGAGAGACCCAGTACTTC. The chain links TRBV6-4 to TRBJ2-5; D tentatively fits TRBD1 or TRBD2 (5 bases each). With 6 bases removed from V and 4 bases from J, the gap between germline ends came to 12 bases. The V gene's germline CDR1 is MRHNA and CDR2 SNTAGT. This CDR3 has 13 residues.

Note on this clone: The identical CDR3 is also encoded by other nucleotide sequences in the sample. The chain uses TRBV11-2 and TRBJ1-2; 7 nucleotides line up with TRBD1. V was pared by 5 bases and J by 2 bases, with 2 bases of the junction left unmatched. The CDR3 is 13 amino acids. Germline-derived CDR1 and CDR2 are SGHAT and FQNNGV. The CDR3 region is CASSRGQNYGYTF. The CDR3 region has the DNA TGTGCCAGCAGCAGGGGACAGAACTATGGCTACACCTTC.

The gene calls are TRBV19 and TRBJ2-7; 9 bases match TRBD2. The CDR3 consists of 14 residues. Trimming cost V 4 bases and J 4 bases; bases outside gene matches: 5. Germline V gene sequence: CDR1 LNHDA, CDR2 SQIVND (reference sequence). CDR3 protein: CASSKASGKYEQYF. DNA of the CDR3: TGTGCCAGTAGTAAGGCTAGCGGGAAATACGAGCAGTACTTC. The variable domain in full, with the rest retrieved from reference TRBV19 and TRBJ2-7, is DGGITQSPKYLFRKEGQNVTLSCEQNLNHDAMYWYRQDPGQGLRLIYYSQIVNDFQKGDIAEGYSVSREKKESFPLTVTSAQKNPTAFYLCASSKASGKYEQYFGPGTRLTVT.

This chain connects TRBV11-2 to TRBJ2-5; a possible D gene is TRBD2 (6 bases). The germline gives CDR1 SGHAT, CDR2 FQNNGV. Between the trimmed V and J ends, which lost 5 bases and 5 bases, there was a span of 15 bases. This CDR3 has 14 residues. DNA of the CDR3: TGTGCCAGCAGCGTCGGGAGTGGGGGGGAGACCCAGTACTTC. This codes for CASSVGSGGETQYF.

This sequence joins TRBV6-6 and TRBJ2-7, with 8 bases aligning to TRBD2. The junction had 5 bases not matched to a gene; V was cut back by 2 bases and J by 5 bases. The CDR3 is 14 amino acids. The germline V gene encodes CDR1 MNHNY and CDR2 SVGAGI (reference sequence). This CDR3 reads CASSYETSAHEQYF. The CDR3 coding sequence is TGTGCCAGCAGTTACGAGACTAGCGCCCACGAGCAGTACTTC.

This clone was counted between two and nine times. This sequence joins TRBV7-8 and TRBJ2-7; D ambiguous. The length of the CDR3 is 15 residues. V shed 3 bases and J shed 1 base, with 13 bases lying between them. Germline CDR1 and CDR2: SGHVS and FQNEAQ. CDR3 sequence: CASSFGPSSSYEQYF. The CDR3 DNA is TGTGCCAGCAGCTTCGGGCCCAGCAGTTCCTACGAGCAGTACTTC.

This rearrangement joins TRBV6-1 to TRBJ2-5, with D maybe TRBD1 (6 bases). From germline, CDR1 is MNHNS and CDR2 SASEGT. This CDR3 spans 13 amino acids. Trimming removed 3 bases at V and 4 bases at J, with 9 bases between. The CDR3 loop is CASSDRGGETQYF. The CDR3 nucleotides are TGTGCCAGCAGTGACAGGGGTGGAGAGACCCAGTACTTC.

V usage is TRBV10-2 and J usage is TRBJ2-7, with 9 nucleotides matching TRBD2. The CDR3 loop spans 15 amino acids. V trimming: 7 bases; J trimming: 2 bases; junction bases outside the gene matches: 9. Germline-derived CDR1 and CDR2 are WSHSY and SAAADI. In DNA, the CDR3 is TGCGCCAGCACTACACGTAGCGGGAGCACCTACGAGCAGTACTTC. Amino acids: CASTTRSGSTYEQYF.

CDR3 loop: CASSVTRDLNIQYF. The CDR3 coding sequence is TGTGCCAGCTCCGTCACCCGGGACCTCAACATTCAGTACTTC. V gene TRBV21-1 combines with J gene TRBJ2-4. TRBV21-1 is classified as a pseudogene. The CDR3 has 14 residues.

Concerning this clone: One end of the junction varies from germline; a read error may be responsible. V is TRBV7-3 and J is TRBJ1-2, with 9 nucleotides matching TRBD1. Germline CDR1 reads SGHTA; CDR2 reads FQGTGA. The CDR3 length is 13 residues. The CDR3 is CASSLTGGDGYTF. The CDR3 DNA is TGTGCCAGCAGCCTAACAGGGGGCGATGGCTACACCTTC.

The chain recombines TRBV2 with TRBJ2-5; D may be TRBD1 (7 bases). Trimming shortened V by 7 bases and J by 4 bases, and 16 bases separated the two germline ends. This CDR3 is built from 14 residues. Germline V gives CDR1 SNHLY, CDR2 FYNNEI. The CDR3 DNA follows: TGTGCCAGCAACCCCCAGGGGGGTACAGAGACCCAGTACTTC. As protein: CASNPQGGTETQYF.

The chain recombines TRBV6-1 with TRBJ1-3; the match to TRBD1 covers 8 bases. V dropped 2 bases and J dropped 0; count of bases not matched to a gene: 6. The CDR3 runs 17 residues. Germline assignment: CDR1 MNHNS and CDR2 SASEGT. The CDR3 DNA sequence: TGTGCCAGCAGTGAACGTGGACAGGGCAGCTCTGGAAACACCATATATTTT. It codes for CASSERGQGSSGNTIYF.

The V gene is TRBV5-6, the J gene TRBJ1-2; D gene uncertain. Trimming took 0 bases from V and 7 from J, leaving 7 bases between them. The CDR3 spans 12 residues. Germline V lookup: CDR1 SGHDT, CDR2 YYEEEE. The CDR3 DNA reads TGTGCCAGCAGCTTGGTAGGGTCTGGCTACACCTTC. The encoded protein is CASSLVGSGYTF.

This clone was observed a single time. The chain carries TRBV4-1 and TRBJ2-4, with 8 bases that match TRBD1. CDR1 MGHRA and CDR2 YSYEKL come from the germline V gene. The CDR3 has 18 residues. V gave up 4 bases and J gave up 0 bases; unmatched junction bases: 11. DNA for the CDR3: TGCGCCAGCAGCCCGGACAGGGAAAGGGGACTAGCCAAAAACATTCAGTACTTC. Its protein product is CASSPDRERGLAKNIQYF.

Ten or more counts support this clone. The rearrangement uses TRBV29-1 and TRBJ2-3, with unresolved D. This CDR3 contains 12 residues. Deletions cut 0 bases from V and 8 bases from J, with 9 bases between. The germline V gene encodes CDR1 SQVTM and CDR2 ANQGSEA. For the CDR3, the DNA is TGCAGCGTTGAAGACTCCCCTAGTACGCAGTATTTT. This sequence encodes CSVEDSPSTQYF.

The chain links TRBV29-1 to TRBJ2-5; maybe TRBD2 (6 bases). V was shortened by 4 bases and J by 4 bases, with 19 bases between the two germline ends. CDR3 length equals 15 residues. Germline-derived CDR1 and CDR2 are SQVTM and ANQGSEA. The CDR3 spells CSVVRRRESRETQYF. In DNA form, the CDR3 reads TGCAGCGTTGTAAGAAGACGGGAGTCTCGAGAGACCCAGTACTTC.

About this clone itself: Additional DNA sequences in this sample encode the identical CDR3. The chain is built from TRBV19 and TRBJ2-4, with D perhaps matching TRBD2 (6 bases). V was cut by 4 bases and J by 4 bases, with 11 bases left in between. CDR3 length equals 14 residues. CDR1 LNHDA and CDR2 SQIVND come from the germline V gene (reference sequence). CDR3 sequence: CASSTRDLKNIQYF. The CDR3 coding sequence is TGTGCCAGTAGTACCAGGGACTTGAAAAACATTCAGTACTTC.

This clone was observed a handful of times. The CDR3 is CASTKPGQGNEKLFF. In DNA, the CDR3 is TGTGCCAGCACCAAGCCAGGGCAGGGGAATGAAAAACTGTTTTTT. The V and J genes are TRBV28 and TRBJ1-4, with D possibly being TRBD1 (6 bases). This CDR3 region has 15 residues. Germline assignment: CDR1 MDHEN and CDR2 SYDVKM. V was pared by 7 bases and J by 5 bases, with 17 bases between.

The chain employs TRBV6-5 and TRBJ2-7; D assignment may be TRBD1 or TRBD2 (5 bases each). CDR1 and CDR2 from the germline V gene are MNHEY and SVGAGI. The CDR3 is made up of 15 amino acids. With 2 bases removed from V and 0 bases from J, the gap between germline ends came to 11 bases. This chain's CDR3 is CASSYGGRRSYEQYF. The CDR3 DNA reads TGTGCCAGCAGTTACGGGGGACGTCGCTCCTACGAGCAGTACTTC.

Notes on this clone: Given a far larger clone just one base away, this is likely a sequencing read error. Here the CDR3 DNA reads TGTGCCAGCAGTGAGACGAGCAATCAGCCCCAGCATTTT. Translating it yields CASSETSNQPQHF. J is TRBJ1-5 and V is TRBV28; D is uncertain. V dropped 5 bases and J dropped 1 base, with 6 bases sitting between them. In germline, CDR1 is MDHEN, CDR2 SYDVKM. The CDR3 has 13 amino acids.